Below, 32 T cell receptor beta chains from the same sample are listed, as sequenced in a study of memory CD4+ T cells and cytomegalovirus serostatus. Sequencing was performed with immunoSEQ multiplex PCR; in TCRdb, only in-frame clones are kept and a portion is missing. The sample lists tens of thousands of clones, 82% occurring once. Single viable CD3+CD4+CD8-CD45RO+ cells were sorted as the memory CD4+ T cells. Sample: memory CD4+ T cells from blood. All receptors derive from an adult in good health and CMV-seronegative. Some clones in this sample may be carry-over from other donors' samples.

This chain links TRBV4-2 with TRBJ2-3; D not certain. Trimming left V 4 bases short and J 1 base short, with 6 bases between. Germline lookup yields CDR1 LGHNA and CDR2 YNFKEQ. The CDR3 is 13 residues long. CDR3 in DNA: TGTGCCAGCAGCCCGAGACGCACAGATACGCAGTATTTT. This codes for CASSPRRTDTQYF.

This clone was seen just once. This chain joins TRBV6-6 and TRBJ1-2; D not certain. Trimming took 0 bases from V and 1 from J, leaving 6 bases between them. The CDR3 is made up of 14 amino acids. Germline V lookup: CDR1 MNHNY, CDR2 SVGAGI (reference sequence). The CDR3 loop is CASSYSASNYGYTF. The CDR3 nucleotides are TGTGCCAGCAGTTACTCGGCCAGTAACTATGGCTACACCTTC.

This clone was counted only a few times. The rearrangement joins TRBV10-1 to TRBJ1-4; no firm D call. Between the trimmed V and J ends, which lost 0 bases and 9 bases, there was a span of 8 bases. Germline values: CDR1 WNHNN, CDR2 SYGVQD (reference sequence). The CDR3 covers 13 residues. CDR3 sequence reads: CASSESGSQKLFF. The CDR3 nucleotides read TGCGCCAGCAGTGAGTCGGGCAGTCAAAAACTGTTTTTT.

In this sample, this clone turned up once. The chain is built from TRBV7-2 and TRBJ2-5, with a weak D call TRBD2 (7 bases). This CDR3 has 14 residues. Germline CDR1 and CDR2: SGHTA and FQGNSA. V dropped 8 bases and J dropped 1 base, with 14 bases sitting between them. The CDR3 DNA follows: TGTGCCAGCGAAGGGGGGGGGTTCCAAGAGACCCAGTACTTC. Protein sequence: CASEGGGFQETQYF. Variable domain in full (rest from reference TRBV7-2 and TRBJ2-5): GAGVSQSPSNKVTEKGKDVELRCDPISGHTALYWYRQSLGQGLEFLIYFQGNSAPDKSGLPSDRFSAERTGGSVSTLTIQRTQQEDSAVYLCASEGGGFQETQYFGPGTRLLVL.

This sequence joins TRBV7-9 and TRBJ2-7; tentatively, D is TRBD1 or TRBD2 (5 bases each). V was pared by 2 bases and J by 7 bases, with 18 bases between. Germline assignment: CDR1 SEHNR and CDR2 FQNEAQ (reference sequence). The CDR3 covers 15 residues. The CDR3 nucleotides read TGTGCCAGCAGCTTATTTCTGACAGCCGAGGGGGAGCAGTACTTC. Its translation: CASSLFLTAEGEQYF. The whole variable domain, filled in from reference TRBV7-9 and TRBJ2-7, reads DTGVSQNPRHKITKRGQNVTFRCDPISEHNRLYWYRQTLGQGPEFLTYFQNEAQLEKSRLLSDRFSAERPKGSFSTLEIQRTEQGDSAMYLCASSLFLTAEGEQYFGPGTRLTVT.

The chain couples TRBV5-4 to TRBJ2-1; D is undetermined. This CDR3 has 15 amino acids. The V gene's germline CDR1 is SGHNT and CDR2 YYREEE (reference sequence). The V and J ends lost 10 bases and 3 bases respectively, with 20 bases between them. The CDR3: CAGTSGAAVYNEQFF. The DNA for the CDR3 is TGTGCCGGAACATCCGGAGCAGCTGTCTACAATGAGCAGTTCTTC.

The CDR3: CASSDRQGNTEAFF. CDR3 sequence (DNA): TGTGCCAGCTCAGATCGACAGGGGAACACTGAAGCTTTCTTT. The chain joins TRBV18 to TRBJ1-1; 7 positions agree with TRBD1. Trimming removed 5 bases from V and 1 base from J; junction bases left unmatched: 4. CDR3 size: 14 residues. Germline V CDR1 and CDR2: KGHSH, LQKENI.

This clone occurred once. The CDR3: CASSVEQGRTQYF. CDR3 DNA: TGTGCCAGCAGCGTAGAACAGGGCCGGACCCAGTACTTC. This chain joins TRBV9 and TRBJ2-5; weak D call: TRBD1 (6 bases). This CDR3 is 13 amino acids long. V dropped 0 bases and J dropped 7 bases, with 10 bases sitting between them. Per germline, CDR1 SGDLS and CDR2 YYNGEE.

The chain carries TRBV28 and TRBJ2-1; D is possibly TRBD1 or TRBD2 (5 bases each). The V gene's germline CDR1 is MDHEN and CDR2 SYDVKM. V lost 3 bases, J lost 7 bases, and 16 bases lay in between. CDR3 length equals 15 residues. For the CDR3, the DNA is TGTGCCAGCAGTTTCCGGGACGCTCTACGGAATGAGCAGTTCTTC. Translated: CASSFRDALRNEQFF.

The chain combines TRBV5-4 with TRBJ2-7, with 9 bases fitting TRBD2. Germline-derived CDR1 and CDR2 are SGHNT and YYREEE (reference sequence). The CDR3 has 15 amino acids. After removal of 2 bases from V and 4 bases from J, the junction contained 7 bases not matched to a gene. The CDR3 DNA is TGTGCCAGCAGCTTCGGGGGCGGGAGGGTGTACGAGCAGTACTTC. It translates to CASSFGGGRVYEQYF. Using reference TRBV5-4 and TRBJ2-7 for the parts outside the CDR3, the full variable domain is ETGVTQSPTHLIKTRGQQVTLRCSSQSGHNTVSWYQQALGQGPQFIFQYYREEENGRGNFPPRFSGLQFPNYSSELNVNALELDDSALYLCASSFGGGRVYEQYFGPGTRLTVT.

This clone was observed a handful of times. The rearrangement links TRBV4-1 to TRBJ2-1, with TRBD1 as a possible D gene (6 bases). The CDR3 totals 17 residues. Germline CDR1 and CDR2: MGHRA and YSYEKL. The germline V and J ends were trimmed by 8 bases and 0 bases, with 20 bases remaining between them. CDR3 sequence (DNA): TGCGCCAGCCGGAAGGGGGAATCGGAAAGCTCCTACAATGAGCAGTTCTTC. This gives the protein CASRKGESESSYNEQFF.

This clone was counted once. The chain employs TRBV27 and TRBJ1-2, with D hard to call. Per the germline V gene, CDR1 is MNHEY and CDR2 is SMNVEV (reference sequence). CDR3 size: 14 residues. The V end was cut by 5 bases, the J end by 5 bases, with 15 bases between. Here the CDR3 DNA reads TGTGCCAGCAGTCCCCGCCGCCCTGATTATGGCTACACCTTC. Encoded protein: CASSPRRPDYGYTF.

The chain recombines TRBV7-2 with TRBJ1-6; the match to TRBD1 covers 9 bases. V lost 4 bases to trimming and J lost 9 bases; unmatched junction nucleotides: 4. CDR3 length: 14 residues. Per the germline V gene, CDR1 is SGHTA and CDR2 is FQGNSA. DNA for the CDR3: TGTGCCAGCAGCTCCCGGGACAGGGCTTCACCCCTCCACTTT. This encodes CASSSRDRASPLHF.

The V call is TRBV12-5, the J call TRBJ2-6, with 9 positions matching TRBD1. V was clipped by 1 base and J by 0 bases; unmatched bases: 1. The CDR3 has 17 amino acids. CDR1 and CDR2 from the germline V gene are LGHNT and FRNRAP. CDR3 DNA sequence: TGTGCTAGTGGTTTGGAGACAGGGGGCTCTGGGGCCAACGTCCTGACTTTC. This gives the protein CASGLETGGSGANVLTF.

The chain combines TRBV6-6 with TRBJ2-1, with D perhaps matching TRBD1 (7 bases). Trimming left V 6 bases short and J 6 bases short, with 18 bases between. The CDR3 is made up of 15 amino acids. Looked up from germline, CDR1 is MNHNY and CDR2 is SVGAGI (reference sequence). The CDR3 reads CASRGQGGGPNEQFF. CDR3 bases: TGTGCCAGCAGGGGGCAGGGGGGAGGACCCAATGAGCAGTTCTTC.

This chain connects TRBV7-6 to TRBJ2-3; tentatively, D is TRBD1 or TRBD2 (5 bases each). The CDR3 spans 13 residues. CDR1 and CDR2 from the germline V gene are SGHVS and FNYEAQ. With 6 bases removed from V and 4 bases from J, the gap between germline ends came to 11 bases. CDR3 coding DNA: TGTGCCAGCAGGAAGGGACCGGCAGATACGCAGTATTTT. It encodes CASRKGPADTQYF.

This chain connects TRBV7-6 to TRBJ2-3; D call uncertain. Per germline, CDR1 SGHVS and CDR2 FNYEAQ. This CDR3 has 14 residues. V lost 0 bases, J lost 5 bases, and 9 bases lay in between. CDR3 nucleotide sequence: TGTGCCAGCAGCTTAGCGCCAGGCGAAGATACGCAGTATTTT. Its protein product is CASSLAPGEDTQYF. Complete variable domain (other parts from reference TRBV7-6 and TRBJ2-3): GAGVSQSPRYKVTKRGQDVALRCDPISGHVSLYWYRQALGQGPEFLTYFNYEAQQDKSGLPNDRFSAERPEGSISTLTIQRTEQRDSAMYRCASSLAPGEDTQYFGPGTRLTVL.

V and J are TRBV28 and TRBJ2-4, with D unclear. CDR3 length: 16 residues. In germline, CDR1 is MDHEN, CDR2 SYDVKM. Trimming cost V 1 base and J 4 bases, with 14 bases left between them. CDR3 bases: TGTGCCAGCAGTTTATCGGCCGCCGGAAGAAAAAACATTCAGTACTTC. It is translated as CASSLSAAGRKNIQYF. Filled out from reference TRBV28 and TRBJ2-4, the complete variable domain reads DVKVTQSSRYLVKRTGEKVFLECVQDMDHENMFWYRQDPGLGLRLIYFSYDVKMKEKGDIPEGYSVSREKKERFSLILESASTNQTSMYLCASSLSAAGRKNIQYFGAGTRLSVL.

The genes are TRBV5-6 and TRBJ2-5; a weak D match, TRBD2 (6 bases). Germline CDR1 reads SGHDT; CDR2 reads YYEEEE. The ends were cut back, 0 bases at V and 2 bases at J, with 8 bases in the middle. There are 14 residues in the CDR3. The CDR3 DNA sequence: TGTGCCAGCAGCTTGGCGGGGGATCAAGAGACCCAGTACTTC. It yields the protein CASSLAGDQETQYF.

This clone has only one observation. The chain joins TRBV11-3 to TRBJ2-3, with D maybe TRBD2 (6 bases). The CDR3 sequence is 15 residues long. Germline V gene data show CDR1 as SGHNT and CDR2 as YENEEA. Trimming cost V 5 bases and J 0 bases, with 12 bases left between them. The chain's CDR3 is CASSLAIGSTDTQYF. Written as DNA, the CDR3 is TGTGCCAGCAGCCTAGCGATTGGGAGCACAGATACGCAGTATTTT.

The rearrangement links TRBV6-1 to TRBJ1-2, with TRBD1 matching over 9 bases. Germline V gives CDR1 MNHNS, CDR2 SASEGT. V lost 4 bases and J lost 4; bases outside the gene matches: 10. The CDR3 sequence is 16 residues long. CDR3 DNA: TGTGCCAGCAGTGCTCATCGGGACAGGGTGAGCTATGGCTACACCTTC. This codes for CASSAHRDRVSYGYTF.

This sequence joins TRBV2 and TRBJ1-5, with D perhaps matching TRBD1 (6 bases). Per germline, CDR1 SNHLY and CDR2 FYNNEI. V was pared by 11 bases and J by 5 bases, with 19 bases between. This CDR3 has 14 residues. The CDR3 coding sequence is TGTGCCTCCAGAGGGGGGCTCCGTTATCAGCCCCAGCATTTT. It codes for CASRGGLRYQPQHF.

CDR3 amino acids: CASSEAGGEYGYTF. The CDR3, as DNA: TGTGCCAGCAGTGAAGCAGGGGGAGAATATGGCTACACCTTC. The V gene is TRBV6-1, the J gene TRBJ1-2; D possibly corresponds to TRBD1 (6 bases). This CDR3 contains 14 residues. Trimming shortened V by 0 bases and J by 5 bases, and 10 bases separated the two germline ends. Germline loops: CDR1 MNHNS, CDR2 SASEGT.

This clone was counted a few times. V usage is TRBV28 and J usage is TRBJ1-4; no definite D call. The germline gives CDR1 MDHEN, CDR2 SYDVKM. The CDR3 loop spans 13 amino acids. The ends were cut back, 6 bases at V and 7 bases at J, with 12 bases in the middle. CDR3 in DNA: TGTGCCAGCAGCCGCGGGGTGGGTGAAAAACTGTTTTTT. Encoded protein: CASSRGVGEKLFF.

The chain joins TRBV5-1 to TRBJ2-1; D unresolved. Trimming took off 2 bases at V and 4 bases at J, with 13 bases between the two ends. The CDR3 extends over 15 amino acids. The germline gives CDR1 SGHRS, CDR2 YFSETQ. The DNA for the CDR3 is TGCGCCAGCAGCTTAGACCAGCGTCGGTACAATGAGCAGTTCTTC. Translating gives CASSLDQRRYNEQFF. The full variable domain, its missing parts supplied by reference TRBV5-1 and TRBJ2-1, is KAGVTQTPRYLIKTRGQQVTLSCSPISGHRSVSWYQQTPGQGLQFLFEYFSETQRNKGNFPGRFSGRQFSNSRSEMNVSTLELGDSALYLCASSLDQRRYNEQFFGPGTRLTVL.

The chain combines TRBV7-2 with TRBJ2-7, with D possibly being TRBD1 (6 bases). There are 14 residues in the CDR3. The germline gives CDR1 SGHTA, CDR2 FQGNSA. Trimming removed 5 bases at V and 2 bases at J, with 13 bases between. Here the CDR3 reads CASSKPDRAYEQYF. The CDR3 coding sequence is TGTGCCAGCAGCAAACCGGACAGAGCCTACGAGCAGTACTTC.

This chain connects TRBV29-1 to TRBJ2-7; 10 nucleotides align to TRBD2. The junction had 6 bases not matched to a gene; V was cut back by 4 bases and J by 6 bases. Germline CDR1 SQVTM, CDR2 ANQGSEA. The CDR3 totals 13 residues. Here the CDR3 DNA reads TGCAGCGTTGTAAAGCGGGAGGGCGGCGAGCAGTACTTC. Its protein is CSVVKREGGEQYF.

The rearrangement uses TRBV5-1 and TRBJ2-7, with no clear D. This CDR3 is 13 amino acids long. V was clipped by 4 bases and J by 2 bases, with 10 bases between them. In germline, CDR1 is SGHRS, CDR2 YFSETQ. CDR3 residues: CASSPRPTYEQYF. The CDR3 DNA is TGCGCCAGCAGCCCCAGACCCACCTACGAGCAGTACTTC.

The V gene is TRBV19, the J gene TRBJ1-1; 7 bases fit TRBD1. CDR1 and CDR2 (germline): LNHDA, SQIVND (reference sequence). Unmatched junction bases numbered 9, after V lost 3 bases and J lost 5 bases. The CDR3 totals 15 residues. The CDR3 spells CASSIETGRGTEAFF. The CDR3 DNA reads TGTGCCAGTAGTATTGAGACAGGGAGGGGAACTGAAGCTTTCTTT.

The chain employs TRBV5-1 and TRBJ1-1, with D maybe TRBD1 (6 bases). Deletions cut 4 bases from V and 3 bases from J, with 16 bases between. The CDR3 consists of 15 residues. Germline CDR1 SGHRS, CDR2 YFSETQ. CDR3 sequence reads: CASSPGPKGDTEAFF. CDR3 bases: TGCGCCAGCAGCCCCGGGCCAAAGGGGGACACTGAAGCTTTCTTT. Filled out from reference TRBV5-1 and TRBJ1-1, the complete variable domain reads KAGVTQTPRYLIKTRGQQVTLSCSPISGHRSVSWYQQTPGQGLQFLFEYFSETQRNKGNFPGRFSGRQFSNSRSEMNVSTLELGDSALYLCASSPGPKGDTEAFFGQGTRLTVV.

The CDR3 spells CASRSLPPIVRADTQYF. CDR3 nucleotides: TGTGCCAGCAGGTCCCTGCCCCCGATAGTTAGGGCAGATACGCAGTATTTT. The V gene is TRBV2, the J gene TRBJ2-3; D remains unclear. Germline loops: CDR1 SNHLY, CDR2 FYNNEI. The CDR3 is 17 amino acids. V was clipped by 6 bases and J by 4 bases, with 23 bases between them.

The CDR3 reads CASSSALVFQYF. The CDR3, as DNA: TGTGCCAGCAGCTCAGCACTAGTCTTTCAGTACTTC. The chain employs TRBV28 and TRBJ2-4; weak D call: TRBD2 (5 bases). The germline V and J ends were trimmed by 6 bases and 11 bases, with 14 bases remaining between them. The V gene's germline CDR1 is MDHEN and CDR2 SYDVKM. This CDR3 has 12 amino acids.